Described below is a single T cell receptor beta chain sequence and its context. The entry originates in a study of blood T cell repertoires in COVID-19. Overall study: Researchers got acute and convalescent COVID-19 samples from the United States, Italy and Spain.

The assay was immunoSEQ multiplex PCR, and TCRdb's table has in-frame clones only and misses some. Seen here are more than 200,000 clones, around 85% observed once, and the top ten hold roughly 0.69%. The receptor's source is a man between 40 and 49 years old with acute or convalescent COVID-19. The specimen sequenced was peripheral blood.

CDR3 sequence: CASVQGEENTIYF. CDR3 nucleotide sequence: TGTGCCAGCGTACAGGGCGAAGAAAACACCATATATTTT. The chain is built from TRBV2 and TRBJ1-3, with D maybe TRBD1 (6 bases). CDR1 is SNHLY and CDR2 is FYNNEI in the germline V gene. V lost 8 bases to trimming and J lost 6 bases, with 14 bases between them. The CDR3 length is 13 residues.